The 23 T cell receptor beta chains reported below all come from one sample, sequenced in a study of cytotoxic CD8 clonotypes in ibrutinib-treated CLL. The data were produced by immunoSEQ multiplex PCR, yet TCRdb's version contains in-frame clones alone and is incomplete. The data show around 150,000 clones, with more than 75% seen just once and 2% to 2.5% held by the top ten. The sequencing here drew on PBMCs, taken after 12 months of ibrutinib treatment. All receptors derive from a human donor with chronic lymphocytic leukemia.

Only one count was recorded for this clone. In DNA, the CDR3 is TGCGCCAGCAGTCTGCCTAGCACAGATACGCAGTATTTT. This encodes CASSLPSTDTQYF. The chain couples TRBV10-2 to TRBJ2-3; D gene ambiguous. CDR1 and CDR2 (germline): WSHSY, SAAADI. The CDR3 has 13 residues. The V end lost 5 bases, the J end lost 0 bases, and 6 bases lay between the germline ends.

The gene calls are TRBV11-2 and TRBJ2-5; D assignment may be TRBD1 or TRBD2 (6 bases each). The CDR3 has 15 amino acids. The germline gives CDR1 SGHAT, CDR2 FQNNGV. V shed 3 bases and J shed 5 bases, with 16 bases lying between them. CDR3 sequence reads: CASSFGGGPGETQYF. In DNA, the CDR3 is TGTGCCAGCAGCTTCGGAGGGGGGCCTGGGGAGACCCAGTACTTC.

Details on this clone: A much larger clonotype is one base distant, so this may be a read error. The genes are TRBV7-3 and TRBJ1-1; maybe TRBD1 (5 bases). Germline CDR1 and CDR2: SGHTA and FQGTGA. The CDR3 loop spans 13 amino acids. The V gene lost 5 bases and the J gene lost 1 base, with 8 bases spanning the gap. The CDR3 protein is CASSTQGNTEAFF. The CDR3 bases are TGTGCCAGCAGCACCCAGGGGAACACTGAAGCTTTCTTT.

The V gene is TRBV5-8, the J gene TRBJ2-2; D may correspond to TRBD1 or TRBD2 (6 bases each). This CDR3 contains 13 residues. Germline V lookup: CDR1 SGHTS, CDR2 YDEGEE. The V end lost 4 bases, the J end lost 7 bases, and 11 bases lay between the germline ends. The CDR3 sequence is CASSPRGVGELFF. DNA for the CDR3: TGTGCCAGCAGCCCGAGGGGGGTCGGGGAGCTGTTTTTT.

The table lists this clone with a count of one. V and J are TRBV7-2 and TRBJ1-2, with TRBD1 matching over 9 bases. The CDR3 loop spans 15 amino acids. Germline CDR1 SGHTA, CDR2 FQGNSA. V gave up 3 bases and J gave up 4 bases; unmatched junction bases: 6. This CDR3 is CASSFLQGASYGYTF. CDR3 nucleotides: TGTGCCAGCAGCTTCTTACAGGGGGCGTCCTATGGCTACACCTTC.

This chain connects TRBV28 to TRBJ2-5; the D call may be TRBD1 or TRBD2 (5 bases each). Germline loops: CDR1 MDHEN, CDR2 SYDVKM. This CDR3 spans 18 amino acids. Trimming stripped 3 bases from V and 4 bases from J, with 24 bases between. The CDR3 region is CASSFGGFRTPDGETQYF. In DNA, the CDR3 is TGTGCCAGCAGTTTTGGGGGTTTCAGGACACCCGACGGAGAGACCCAGTACTTC.

J is TRBJ2-1 and V is TRBV9; D is unclear. This CDR3 is 15 amino acids long. The germline gives CDR1 SGDLS, CDR2 YYNGEE. V dropped 0 bases and J dropped 7 bases, with 14 bases sitting between them. In DNA, the CDR3 is TGTGCCAGCAGCGTAGGGCCCCTCCCCTGGAATGAGCAGTTCTTC. Its protein is CASSVGPLPWNEQFF.

The chain has TRBV30 and TRBJ2-7, with a weak D call TRBD1 (5 bases). Trimming shortened V by 3 bases and J by 3 bases, and 18 bases separated the two germline ends. The CDR3 length is 15 residues. CDR1 GTSNPN and CDR2 SVGIG come from the germline V gene (reference sequence). The CDR3 protein is CAWRELSGPLYEQYF. In nucleotides, the CDR3 is TGTGCCTGGAGGGAATTATCAGGGCCTCTCTACGAGCAGTACTTC. Full variable domain (rest looked up from reference TRBV30 and TRBJ2-7): SQTIHQWPATLVQPVGSPLSLECTVEGTSNPNLYWYRQAAGRGLQLLFYSVGIGQISSEVPQNLSASRPQDRQFILSSKKLLLSDSGFYLCAWRELSGPLYEQYFGPGTRLTVT.

This chain links TRBV10-3 with TRBJ2-1; D call uncertain. The germline V gene has CDR1 ENHRY and CDR2 SYGVKD. Trimming removed 2 bases from V and 4 bases from J, with 6 bases in between. The CDR3 has 13 amino acids. The CDR3 is CAISEQPYNEQFF. CDR3 DNA sequence: TGTGCCATCAGTGAGCAGCCTTACAATGAGCAGTTCTTC.

The chain carries TRBV19 and TRBJ1-3, with D maybe TRBD1 (5 bases). This CDR3 is built from 15 residues. Germline CDR1 reads LNHDA; CDR2 reads SQIVND (reference sequence). Trimming removed 7 bases at V and 0 bases at J, with 13 bases between. CDR3 in amino acids: CASNTGTASGNTIYF. In DNA, the CDR3 is TGTGCCAGTAATACCGGGACGGCCTCTGGAAACACCATATATTTT.

This clone was observed once. The chain is built from TRBV4-3 and TRBJ2-3; TRBD2 is a possible D gene (7 bases). Germline V gene lookup returns CDR1 LGHNA and CDR2 YSLEER. Trimming took off 1 base at V and 4 bases at J, with 15 bases between the two ends. The CDR3 sequence is 16 residues long. CDR3 in amino acids: CASSQGGGGAPDTQYF. The CDR3 DNA follows: TGCGCCAGCAGCCAAGGGGGCGGGGGCGCCCCAGATACGCAGTATTTT.

The chain links TRBV19 to TRBJ2-2; TRBD1 matches 9 bases. The CDR3 contains 15 residues. J lost 1 base, V lost 4 bases, and 1 base had no gene match. CDR1 LNHDA and CDR2 SQIVND come from the germline V gene (reference sequence). CDR3 loop: CASSRGQGNTGELFF. As DNA, the CDR3 is TGTGCCAGTAGTAGGGGACAGGGGAACACCGGGGAGCTGTTTTTT.

The rearrangement joins TRBV6-5 to TRBJ2-7; D ambiguous. The CDR3 is 15 amino acids. CDR1 is MNHEY, CDR2 SVGAGI, per germline. V lost 0 bases and J lost 1, with 10 bases in between. CDR3 coding DNA: TGTGCCAGCAGTTACTCTGAAGGGTTGTCCTACGAGCAGTACTTC. Protein: CASSYSEGLSYEQYF.

The CDR3 spells CAWSVSGSGELFF. CDR3 nucleotide sequence: TGTGCCTGGAGTGTGTCTGGTTCCGGGGAGCTGTTTTTT. The rearrangement links TRBV30 to TRBJ2-2; D is unclear. The V and J ends lost 0 bases and 6 bases respectively, with 8 bases between them. CDR3 size: 13 residues. CDR1 and CDR2 from the germline V gene are GTSNPN and SVGIG (reference sequence).

The chain links TRBV14 to TRBJ1-4; D remains ambiguous. V was trimmed by 1 base and J by 0 bases, leaving 6 bases between them. Germline CDR1 SGHDN, CDR2 FVKESK. The CDR3 consists of 15 residues. In nucleotides, the CDR3 is TGTGCCAGCAGCCAAGCATTCTCAACTAATGAAAAACTGTTTTTT. It codes for CASSQAFSTNEKLFF.

This chain joins TRBV28 and TRBJ1-5; 9 bases are shared with TRBD1. CDR1 and CDR2 from the germline V gene are MDHEN and SYDVKM. V trimming: 3 bases; J trimming: 7 bases; junction bases outside the gene matches: 28. The CDR3 length is 22 residues. The CDR3 spells CASSLTRARRRGTGGVGQPQHF. CDR3 DNA sequence: TGTGCCAGCAGTTTGACCCGGGCGAGGCGCCGGGGAACAGGGGGCGTAGGGCAGCCCCAGCATTTT.

This clone was counted once. V gene TRBV5-1 combines with J gene TRBJ1-1; D remains unclear. CDR1 and CDR2 from the germline V gene are SGHRS and YFSETQ. Trimming removed 4 bases at V and 6 bases at J, with 13 bases between. The CDR3 contains 13 residues. The CDR3: CASSRPPGAEAFF. In DNA form, the CDR3 reads TGCGCCAGCAGCCGGCCCCCTGGGGCTGAAGCTTTCTTT.

V usage is TRBV6-5 and J usage is TRBJ1-1; the D is unclear. This CDR3 has 14 amino acids. V lost 5 bases to trimming and J lost 8 bases, with 18 bases between them. Germline-derived CDR1 and CDR2 are MNHEY and SVGAGI. The CDR3 nucleotides read TGTGCCAGCAGTCCCACGGGGAGCAACCGGGAAGCTTTCTTT. This translates into CASSPTGSNREAFF.

The chain recombines TRBV19 with TRBJ1-5; D remains unclear. Trimming removed 0 bases at V and 7 bases at J, with 7 bases between. This CDR3 is 13 amino acids long. The germline V gene encodes CDR1 LNHDA and CDR2 SQIVND (reference sequence). The CDR3 protein is CASSIDLGQPQHF. The CDR3 DNA reads TGTGCCAGTAGTATAGATCTCGGACAGCCCCAGCATTTT.

V is TRBV19 and J is TRBJ2-3; D gene unclear. Trimming pared 6 bases from V and 4 bases from J, leaving 17 bases between. Germline values: CDR1 LNHDA, CDR2 SQIVND (reference sequence). The CDR3 sequence is 15 residues long. The CDR3 sequence is CASSLIPGVSDTQYF. The CDR3 DNA sequence: TGTGCCAGTAGCCTAATCCCTGGGGTCTCAGATACGCAGTATTTT.

This clone has a single count. The rearrangement links TRBV25-1 to TRBJ2-5, with D possibly being TRBD1 or TRBD2 (6 bases each). Germline lookup yields CDR1 MGHDK and CDR2 SYGVNS. This CDR3 contains 17 residues. V was trimmed by 1 base and J by 3 bases, leaving 18 bases between them. CDR3 DNA sequence: TGTGCCAGCAGTGAATCAAGGGTTTGGGGGGCCGAAGAGACCCAGTACTTC. Amino acids: CASSESRVWGAEETQYF.

The chain employs TRBV9 and TRBJ1-2; 7 positions match TRBD1. Germline trimming cut 4 bases from V and 0 bases from J; bases unmatched to any gene: 9. The CDR3 is 16 residues long. Germline V gene lookup returns CDR1 SGDLS and CDR2 YYNGEE. As DNA, the CDR3 is TGTGCCAGCAGCCAAGGGGGCGGCAGCACTAACTATGGCTACACCTTC. It translates to CASSQGGGSTNYGYTF.

This clone has a handful of counts. The J gene is TRBJ2-7, the V gene TRBV27; D gene ambiguous. Per germline, CDR1 MNHEY and CDR2 SMNVEV (reference sequence). V lost 6 bases to trimming and J lost 2 bases, with 11 bases between them. This CDR3 region has 13 residues. The CDR3: CASSTTGPYEQYF. The DNA for the CDR3 is TGTGCCAGCAGCACTACGGGCCCCTACGAGCAGTACTTC.